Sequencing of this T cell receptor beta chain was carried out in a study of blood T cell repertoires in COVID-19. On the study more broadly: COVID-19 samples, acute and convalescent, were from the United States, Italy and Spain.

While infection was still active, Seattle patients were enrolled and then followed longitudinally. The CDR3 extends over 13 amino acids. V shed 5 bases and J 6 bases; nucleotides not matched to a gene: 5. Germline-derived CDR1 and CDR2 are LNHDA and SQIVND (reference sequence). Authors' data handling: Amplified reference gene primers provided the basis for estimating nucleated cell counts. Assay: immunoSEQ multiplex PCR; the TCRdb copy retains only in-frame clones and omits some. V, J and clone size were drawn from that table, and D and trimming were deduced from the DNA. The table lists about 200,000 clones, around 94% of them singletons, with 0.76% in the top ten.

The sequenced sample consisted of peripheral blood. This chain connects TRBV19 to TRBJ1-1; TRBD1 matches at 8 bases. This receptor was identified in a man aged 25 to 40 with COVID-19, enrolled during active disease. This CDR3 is CASSYGQGSEAFF. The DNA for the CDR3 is TGTGCCAGTAGTTATGGACAGGGCTCTGAAGCTTTCTTT.